Here is one T cell receptor beta chain with its context. Its matching antigen is unknown. The germline V and J ends were trimmed by 8 bases and 9 bases, with 11 bases remaining between them. This CDR3 comprises 11 residues. Per germline, CDR1 SEHNR and CDR2 FQNEAQ (reference sequence). The sample comes from a study of response to subunit inactivated influenza vaccine. Overall study findings and caveats: Authors suggested that a seasonal influenza vaccination recruits few new T cells each time.

A single record per CDR3 protein comes from TCRdb applying MiXCR to the RT-PCR reads. The repertoire holds around 250,000 distinct CDR3 sequences, with 9% to 15% as singletons. The receptor comes from a man aged 50-59 years who received an inactivated influenza vaccine. V usage is TRBV7-9 and J usage is TRBJ2-1, with D unresolved. Sample: non-naive T cells sorted from PBMCs, taken approximately 15 days before vaccination. In nucleotides, the CDR3 is TGTGCCAGCGAGCCTGTCGGTGAGCAGTTCTTC. Translated, it gives CASEPVGEQFF.